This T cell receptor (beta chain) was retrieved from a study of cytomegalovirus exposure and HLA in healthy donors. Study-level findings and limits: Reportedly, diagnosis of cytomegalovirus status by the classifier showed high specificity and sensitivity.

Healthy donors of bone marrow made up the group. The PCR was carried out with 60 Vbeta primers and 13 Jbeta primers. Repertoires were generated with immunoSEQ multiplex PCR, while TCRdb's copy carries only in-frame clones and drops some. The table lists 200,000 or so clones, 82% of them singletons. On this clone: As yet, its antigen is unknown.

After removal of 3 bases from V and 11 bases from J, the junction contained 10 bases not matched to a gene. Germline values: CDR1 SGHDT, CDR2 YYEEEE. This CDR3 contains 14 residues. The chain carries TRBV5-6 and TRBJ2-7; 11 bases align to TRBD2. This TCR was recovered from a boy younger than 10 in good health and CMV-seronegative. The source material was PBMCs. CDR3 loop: CASSYPSGGTPEYF. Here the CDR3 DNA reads TGTGCCAGCAGCTACCCTAGCGGGGGGACCCCCGAGTACTTC. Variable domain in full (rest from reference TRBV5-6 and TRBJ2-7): DAGVTQSPTHLIKTRGQQVTLRCSPKSGHDTVSWYQQALGQGPQFIFQYYEEEERQRGNFPDRFSGHQFPNYSSELNVNALLLGDSALYLCASSYPSGGTPEYFGPGTRLTVT.